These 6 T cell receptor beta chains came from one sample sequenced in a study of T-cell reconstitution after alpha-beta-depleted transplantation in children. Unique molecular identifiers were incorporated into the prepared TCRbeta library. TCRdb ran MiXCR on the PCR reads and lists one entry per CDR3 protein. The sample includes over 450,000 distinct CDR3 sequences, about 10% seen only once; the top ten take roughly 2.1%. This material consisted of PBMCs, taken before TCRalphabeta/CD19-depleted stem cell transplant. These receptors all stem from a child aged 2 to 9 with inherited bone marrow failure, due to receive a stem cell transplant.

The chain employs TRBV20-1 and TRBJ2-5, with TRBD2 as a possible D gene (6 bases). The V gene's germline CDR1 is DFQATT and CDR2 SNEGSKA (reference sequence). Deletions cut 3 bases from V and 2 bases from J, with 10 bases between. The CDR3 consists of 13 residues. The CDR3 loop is CSARLAVQETQYF. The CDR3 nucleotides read TGCAGTGCTAGGTTAGCGGTACAAGAGACCCAGTACTTC.

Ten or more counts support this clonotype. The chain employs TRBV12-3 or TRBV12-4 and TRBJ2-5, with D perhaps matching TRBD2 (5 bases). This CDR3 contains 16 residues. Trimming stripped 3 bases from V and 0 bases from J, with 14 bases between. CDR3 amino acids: CASSFGGAAYQETQYF. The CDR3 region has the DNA TGTGCCAGCAGTTTTGGAGGAGCGGCCTACCAAGAGACCCAGTACTTC.

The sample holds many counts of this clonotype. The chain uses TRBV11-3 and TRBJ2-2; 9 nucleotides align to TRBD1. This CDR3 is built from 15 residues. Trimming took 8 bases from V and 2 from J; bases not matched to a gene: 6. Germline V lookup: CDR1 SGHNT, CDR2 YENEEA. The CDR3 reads CASSRQGVNTGELFF. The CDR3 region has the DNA TGTGCCAGCTCCCGACAGGGGGTTAACACCGGGGAGCTGTTTTTT. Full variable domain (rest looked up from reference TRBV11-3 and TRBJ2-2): EAGVVQSPRYKIIEKKQPVAFWCNPISGHNTLYWYLQNLGQGPELLIRYENEEAVDDSQLPKDRFSAERLKGVDSTLKIQPAELGDSAVYLCASSRQGVNTGELFFGEGSRLTVL.

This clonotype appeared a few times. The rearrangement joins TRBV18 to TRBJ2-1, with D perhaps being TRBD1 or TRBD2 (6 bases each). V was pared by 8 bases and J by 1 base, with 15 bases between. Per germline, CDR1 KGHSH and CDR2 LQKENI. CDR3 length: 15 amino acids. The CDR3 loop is CASTQTGRSYNEQFF. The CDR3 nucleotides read TGTGCCAGCACCCAAACAGGGAGGTCCTACAATGAGCAGTTCTTC.

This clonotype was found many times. The CDR3 nucleotides read TGCAGTGCTAGAGACTTAATAGCGGGAGCGGAGCAGTACTTC. This translates into CSARDLIAGAEQYF. V usage is TRBV20-1 and J usage is TRBJ2-7; TRBD2 aligns across 9 bases. V lost 0 bases, J lost 7 bases, and 7 bases stayed unmatched. This CDR3 spans 14 amino acids. Germline loops: CDR1 DFQATT, CDR2 SNEGSKA (reference sequence).

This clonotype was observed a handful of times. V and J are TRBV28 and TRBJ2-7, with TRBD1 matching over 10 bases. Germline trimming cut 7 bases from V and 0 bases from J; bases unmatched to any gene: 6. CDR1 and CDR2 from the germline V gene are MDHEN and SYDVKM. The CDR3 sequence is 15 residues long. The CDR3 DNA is TGTGCCAGCACGGCGGGACAGGGGTTCTCCTACGAGCAGTACTTC. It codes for CASTAGQGFSYEQYF.